The following is a T cell receptor beta chain sequence with its context. This record comes from a study of blood T cell repertoires in COVID-19. Study as a whole: Sample material is recorded as cDNA or gDNA derived from T cells, B-cell-depleted T cells, or PBMCs.

The table came from immunoSEQ multiplex PCR; TCRdb's copy has only in-frame clones and leaves some out. Seen here are under 300,000 clones, less than 90% observed once, and the top ten hold 3%. The CDR3 length is 13 residues. Trimming pared 4 bases from V and 6 bases from J, leaving 10 bases between. Germline V gives CDR1 SGDLS, CDR2 YYNGEE. Two negative PCRs, clearance, or symptom resolution were required of recovered Cohort 3 donors. This receptor was taken from a woman aged 50 to 60 who had recovered from COVID-19. What was sequenced was PBMCs or T cells enriched from blood (not recorded which). The chain employs TRBV9 and TRBJ2-2, with a tentative D call TRBD1 (5 bases). In DNA, the CDR3 is TGTGCCAGCAGCCAGGGCGTTGCCGGGGAGCTGTTTTTT. Translation: CASSQGVAGELFF.